This T cell receptor (beta chain) is drawn from a study of circulating and synovial CD4+ cells in juvenile arthritis. Study results and caveats: Diversity here was lower than in bulk blood CD4 cells. Circulating pathogenic-like and bulk T cells looked alike by Vbeta family usage. Overlap with synovium rose as more T cells were sequenced.

The method was immunoSEQ multiplex PCR; TCRdb's version includes in-frame clones alone and lacks a portion of them. The table lists tens of thousands of clones, about 94% of them singletons, with roughly 0.7% in the top ten. Germline V gene sequence: CDR1 SGHDT, CDR2 YYEEEE. The CDR3 sequence is 14 residues long. Deletions cut 0 bases from V and 5 bases from J, with 11 bases between. Donors were patients with active juvenile idiopathic arthritis. As to this clone: Its antigen remains unknown.

This receptor was obtained from a human donor with juvenile idiopathic arthritis. The sample taken for sequencing was CD4+ T cells from blood. This sequence joins TRBV5-6 and TRBJ1-2; D is undetermined. DNA for the CDR3: TGTGCCAGCAGCTTGGACCGAAGCCCATATGGCTACACCTTC. Translated, it gives CASSLDRSPYGYTF.